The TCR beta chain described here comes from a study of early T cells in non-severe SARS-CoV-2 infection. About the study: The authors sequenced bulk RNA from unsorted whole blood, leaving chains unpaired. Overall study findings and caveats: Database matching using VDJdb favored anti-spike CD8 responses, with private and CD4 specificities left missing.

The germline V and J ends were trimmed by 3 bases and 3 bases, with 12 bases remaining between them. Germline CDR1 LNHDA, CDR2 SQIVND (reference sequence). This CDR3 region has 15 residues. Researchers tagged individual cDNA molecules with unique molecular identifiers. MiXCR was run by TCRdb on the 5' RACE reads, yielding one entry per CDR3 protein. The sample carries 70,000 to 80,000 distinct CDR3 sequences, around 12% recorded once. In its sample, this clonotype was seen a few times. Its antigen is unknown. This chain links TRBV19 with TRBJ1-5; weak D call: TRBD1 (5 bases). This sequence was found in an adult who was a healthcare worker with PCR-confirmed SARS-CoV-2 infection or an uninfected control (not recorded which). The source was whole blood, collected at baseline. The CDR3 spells CASSIAGGINQPQHF. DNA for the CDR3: TGTGCCAGTAGTATTGCTGGGGGGATCAATCAGCCCCAGCATTTT.